This TCR beta chain derives from a study of OX40 agonist ivuxolimab in advanced cancers. Notes on the study in general: The study found that CD8+ T cells averaged more expanded clones than CD4+. The antigen specificity of the peripheral T cells (those that were expanded) was not determined.

The assay was immunoSEQ multiplex PCR, and TCRdb's table has in-frame clones only and misses some. The sample contains about 73,000 clones, approximately 91% of which appear only once. As regards this clone: The antigen is undetermined.

V was clipped by 0 bases and J by 1 base, with 9 bases between them. The CDR3 is made up of 15 amino acids. Germline CDR1 reads MNHEY; CDR2 reads SVGAGI. The rearrangement joins TRBV6-5 to TRBJ1-1; unclear D gene. The TCR was taken from an adult with an advanced solid tumor such as melanoma, head and neck, liver or kidney cancer. The specimen was CD4+ or CD8+ T cells sorted from blood, collected in a trial of the OX40 agonist ivuxolimab. CDR3 DNA: TGTGCCAGCAGTTACTCGATCCTGTCGAACACTGAAGCTTTCTTT. As protein: CASSYSILSNTEAFF.